This T cell receptor (beta chain) is drawn from a study of blood T cells in healthy people across ages. This clonotype was found a few times. The antigen remains undetermined. This CDR3 has 15 residues. The ends lost 3 bases at V and 15 bases at J; junction bases unmatched: 18. The study's findings and limits: What prevented conclusive comparison of naive and antigen-experienced cells was that PBMCs were unsorted. Roughly linear declines in TCR beta diversity per million T cells occurred with age.

PCR was performed a second time for about 6 to 12 cycles using a sample-barcoded 5' primer and a J-beta primer mix. TCRdb reanalysed the 5' RACE reads using MiXCR and keeps one entry per CDR3 protein. The sample holds some 1.4 million distinct CDR3 sequences, approximately 38% seen once. The chain employs TRBV12-3 or TRBV12-4 and TRBJ2-3; 7 bases line up with TRBD1. The sample taken for sequencing was blood. The receptor was derived from a woman between 18 and 29 years old in good health. CDR3 coding DNA: TGTGCCAGCAGTTTTGGAACAGTGGGGACAGATGCGGAATATTTT. Its protein product is CASSFGTVGTDAEYF.